Each of the 25 T cell receptor beta chains below was sequenced from the same sample in a study of cytomegalovirus exposure and HLA in healthy donors. Both 60 Vbeta primers and 13 Jbeta primers went into the PCR. Generated by immunoSEQ multiplex PCR, the TCRdb table keeps only in-frame clones and is missing some. The data contain about 100,000 clones, approximately 85% of them seen just once; the ten biggest clones take up about 3.8%. Material: PBMCs. These receptors all come from a man in his thirties or forties in good health and CMV-seronegative.

This clone has just one count. This chain links TRBV7-3 with TRBJ1-1; D uncertain. Germline assignment: CDR1 SGHTA and CDR2 FQGTGA. Trimming left V 5 bases short and J 1 base short, with 8 bases between. There are 13 residues in the CDR3. In DNA, the CDR3 is TGTGCCAGCAGCCAACAGACGAACACTGAAGCTTTCTTT. Protein product: CASSQQTNTEAFF.

The V call is TRBV19, the J call TRBJ1-5; D is uncertain. The CDR3 covers 16 residues. From germline, CDR1 is LNHDA and CDR2 SQIVND (reference sequence). Deletions cut 6 bases from V and 0 bases from J, with 15 bases between. CDR3 loop: CASRTLSRNSNQPQHF. The CDR3 bases are TGTGCCAGTAGAACCCTAAGCAGGAATAGCAATCAGCCCCAGCATTTT.

This chain links TRBV4-1 with TRBJ1-6, with 10 bases identical to TRBD1. The CDR3 has 16 residues. Germline loops: CDR1 MGHRA, CDR2 YSYEKL. J lost 7 bases, V lost 2 bases, and 5 bases had no gene match. The CDR3: CASSQMTGGQNSPLHF. The CDR3, as DNA: TGCGCCAGCAGCCAAATGACAGGGGGCCAGAATTCACCCCTCCACTTT.

This clone appeared a single time. The chain has TRBV4-2 and TRBJ1-2; 7 nucleotides line up with TRBD1. The CDR3 has 13 residues. Trimming took 4 bases from V and 8 from J; bases not matched to a gene: 7. Germline values: CDR1 LGHNA, CDR2 YNFKEQ. The CDR3 sequence is CASSPETGLGYTF. The DNA for the CDR3 is TGTGCCAGCAGCCCGGAGACAGGGTTGGGCTACACCTTC.

This chain connects TRBV7-9 to TRBJ1-2; 7 nucleotides agree with TRBD1. In germline, CDR1 is SEHNR, CDR2 FQNEAQ (reference sequence). This CDR3 has 18 amino acids. Trimming removed 2 bases from V and 4 bases from J; junction bases left unmatched: 16. CDR3 in amino acids: CASSLIGSDRPNLYGYTF. CDR3 bases: TGTGCCAGCAGCTTAATCGGCTCGGACAGGCCTAATCTCTATGGCTACACCTTC.

The chain links TRBV4-1 to TRBJ2-5; D gene ambiguous. The CDR3 is 15 amino acids. CDR1 is MGHRA and CDR2 is YSYEKL in the germline V gene. Trimming stripped 3 bases from V and 2 bases from J, with 13 bases between. CDR3 sequence reads: CASSHPYSTQETQYF. The CDR3 bases are TGCGCCAGCAGCCATCCATACAGTACACAAGAGACCCAGTACTTC.

The chain recombines TRBV7-2 with TRBJ2-5; D is possibly TRBD2 (5 bases). Trimming pared 5 bases from V and 5 bases from J, leaving 12 bases between. The CDR3 is made up of 13 amino acids. The germline V gene has CDR1 SGHTA and CDR2 FQGNSA. The CDR3 region has the DNA TGTGCCAGCAGCCTAACTAGTTGGGAGACCCAGTACTTC. It encodes CASSLTSWETQYF.

V gene TRBV5-1 combines with J gene TRBJ2-1; TRBD1 aligns across 11 bases. The CDR3 runs 14 residues. Germline V lookup: CDR1 SGHRS, CDR2 YFSETQ. V lost 7 bases to trimming and J lost 6 bases; unmatched junction nucleotides: 6. CDR3 sequence: CASGDGTGGNEQFF. CDR3 sequence (DNA): TGCGCCAGCGGGGACGGGACAGGGGGCAATGAGCAGTTCTTC.

The chain employs TRBV2 and TRBJ2-2, with 7 bases lining up with TRBD1. The V and J ends lost 4 bases and 1 base, in that order; junction bases with no gene match: 0. Germline V gene sequence: CDR1 SNHLY, CDR2 FYNNEI. The CDR3 sequence is 14 residues long. The CDR3 nucleotides read TGTGCCAGCAGTGGGGACAGGAACACCGGGGAGCTGTTTTTT. It specifies CASSGDRNTGELFF.

The gene calls are TRBV7-9 and TRBJ2-1; 13 bases map to TRBD2. V shed 0 bases and J 4 bases; nucleotides not matched to a gene: 0. This CDR3 region has 16 residues. Per germline, CDR1 SEHNR and CDR2 FQNEAQ (reference sequence). The CDR3 coding sequence is TGTGCCAGCAGCTTAGCGGGACTAGCGGGGTACAATGAGCAGTTCTTC. Encoded protein: CASSLAGLAGYNEQFF.

The V call is TRBV7-9, the J call TRBJ1-1; TRBD1 aligns across 8 bases. This CDR3 region has 12 residues. Germline CDR1 SEHNR, CDR2 FQNEAQ (reference sequence). V trimming: 6 bases; J trimming: 7 bases; junction bases outside the gene matches: 4. This chain's CDR3 is CASRAGTGEAFF. The CDR3 DNA is TGTGCCAGCAGGGCCGGGACAGGTGAAGCTTTCTTT.

This chain joins TRBV7-9 and TRBJ1-1; the D gene is possibly TRBD1 (5 bases). Per germline, CDR1 SEHNR and CDR2 FQNEAQ (reference sequence). There are 15 residues in the CDR3. Trimming cost V 2 bases and J 4 bases, with 14 bases left between them. CDR3 protein: CASSLSQGLSTEAFF. CDR3 DNA sequence: TGTGCCAGCAGCTTATCCCAGGGTTTGAGCACTGAAGCTTTCTTT.

The V gene is TRBV7-9, the J gene TRBJ1-1, with 8 bases matching TRBD1. This CDR3 spans 12 amino acids. Germline trimming cut 11 bases from V and 6 bases from J; bases unmatched to any gene: 8. Germline CDR1 SEHNR, CDR2 FQNEAQ (reference sequence). Here the CDR3 reads CAAGQGVAEAFF. The CDR3 DNA is TGTGCCGCCGGACAGGGTGTCGCTGAAGCTTTCTTT.

The rearrangement uses TRBV13 and TRBJ2-5, with D maybe TRBD2 (5 bases). Looked up from germline, CDR1 is PRHDT and CDR2 is FYEKMQ (reference sequence). With 0 bases removed from V and 7 bases from J, the gap between germline ends came to 6 bases. The CDR3 has 12 amino acids. For the CDR3, the DNA is TGTGCCAGCAGCTTAGGGAGGGTGACCCAGTACTTC. Amino acid sequence: CASSLGRVTQYF.

In its sample, this clone was seen a few times. The chain couples TRBV18 to TRBJ1-4; D not certain. Trimming cost V 4 bases and J 5 bases, with 14 bases left between them. This CDR3 is 15 amino acids long. Germline lookup yields CDR1 KGHSH and CDR2 LQKENI. CDR3 region: CASSLNSPPNEKLFF. CDR3 nucleotides: TGTGCCAGCTCACTGAACTCTCCTCCAAATGAAAAACTGTTTTTT.

The chain's CDR3 is CAWSPLVSYEQYF. CDR3 DNA sequence: TGTGCCTGGAGTCCACTAGTTTCCTACGAGCAGTACTTC. This sequence joins TRBV30 and TRBJ2-7; tentatively, D is TRBD2 (5 bases). From germline, CDR1 is GTSNPN and CDR2 SVGIG (reference sequence). The CDR3 length is 13 residues. V lost 2 bases and J lost 1, with 9 bases in between.

V usage is TRBV29-1 and J usage is TRBJ1-6; 7 bases are a match to TRBD1. The CDR3 runs 13 residues. V lost 4 bases to trimming and J lost 7 bases; unmatched junction nucleotides: 4. Germline V gene lookup returns CDR1 SQVTM and CDR2 ANQGSEA. As DNA, the CDR3 is TGCAGCGTTGGACAGGGTAAAAATTCACCCCTCCACTTT. Translating gives CSVGQGKNSPLHF.

The chain is built from TRBV19 and TRBJ2-7; 7 nucleotides agree with TRBD1. The CDR3 is 12 residues long. Per the germline V gene, CDR1 is LNHDA and CDR2 is SQIVND (reference sequence). V lost 4 bases and J lost 7; bases outside the gene matches: 4. The CDR3 bases are TGTGCCAGTAGTAAAACAGGGGTAGAGCAGTACTTC. Its translation: CASSKTGVEQYF.

The chain has TRBV5-1 and TRBJ2-2; TRBD1 might be the D (6 bases). V was clipped by 3 bases and J by 1 base, with 10 bases between them. Germline lookup yields CDR1 SGHRS and CDR2 YFSETQ. CDR3 length: 15 residues. CDR3 amino acids: CASSSTTGNTGELFF. In nucleotides, the CDR3 is TGCGCCAGCAGCTCAACGACAGGGAACACCGGGGAGCTGTTTTTT. The variable domain in full, completed from reference TRBV5-1 and TRBJ2-2, reads KAGVTQTPRYLIKTRGQQVTLSCSPISGHRSVSWYQQTPGQGLQFLFEYFSETQRNKGNFPGRFSGRQFSNSRSEMNVSTLELGDSALYLCASSSTTGNTGELFFGEGSRLTVL.

CDR3 region: CASSDRQGWNSPLHF. The CDR3 DNA reads as TGTGCCAGCAGTGATCGACAGGGGTGGAATTCACCCCTCCACTTT. The chain recombines TRBV27 with TRBJ1-6, with 8 positions matching TRBD1. CDR1 MNHEY and CDR2 SMNVEV come from the germline V gene (reference sequence). Trimming took 5 bases from V and 7 from J; bases not matched to a gene: 7. The length of the CDR3 is 15 residues.

This chain links TRBV5-5 with TRBJ1-1; 7 bases map to TRBD1. The trim removed 4 bases at V and 5 bases at J, leaving 11 bases unmatched. The CDR3 totals 15 residues. Germline V gives CDR1 SGHKS, CDR2 YYEKEE (reference sequence). The CDR3 region has the DNA TGTGCCAGCAGCAAAGGGCAGGGGGTTGGGACTGAAGCTTTCTTT. It specifies CASSKGQGVGTEAFF.

This chain links TRBV6-5 with TRBJ2-7; 8 positions match TRBD1. In germline, CDR1 is MNHEY, CDR2 SVGAGI. The CDR3 runs 15 residues. V lost 5 bases and J lost 5; bases outside the gene matches: 11. The CDR3 sequence is CASSPGQEFPNEQYF. CDR3 coding DNA: TGTGCCAGCAGTCCGGGACAGGAGTTTCCCAACGAGCAGTACTTC.

The chain recombines TRBV7-3 with TRBJ2-5, with D unresolved. Trimming took 3 bases from V and 1 from J, leaving 6 bases between them. The CDR3 runs 13 residues. The germline V gene encodes CDR1 SGHTA and CDR2 FQGTGA. The CDR3 loop reads CASSFGSQETQYF. In DNA form, the CDR3 reads TGTGCCAGCAGCTTTGGCAGCCAAGAGACCCAGTACTTC.

The chain couples TRBV5-4 to TRBJ2-1; no firm D call. The CDR3 contains 16 residues. The germline gives CDR1 SGHNT, CDR2 YYREEE (reference sequence). Trimming shortened V by 4 bases and J by 5 bases, and 19 bases separated the two germline ends. CDR3 amino acids: CASSHWPGTPNNEQFF. The CDR3 nucleotides read TGTGCCAGCAGCCATTGGCCAGGAACCCCTAACAATGAGCAGTTCTTC.

The chain combines TRBV27 with TRBJ1-1; 11 positions match TRBD1. Per the germline V gene, CDR1 is MNHEY and CDR2 is SMNVEV (reference sequence). J gave up 0 bases and V 3 bases, and 9 bases lay outside the gene matches. The CDR3 is 18 residues long. CDR3 protein: CASSFQGQGAGMNTEAFF. As DNA, the CDR3 is TGTGCCAGCAGTTTTCAAGGACAGGGGGCAGGAATGAACACTGAAGCTTTCTTT.